This is a list of T cell receptor beta chains from one sample in a study of T cell repertoires in cytomegalovirus infection. Their antigens remain unidentified. TCRdb reanalysed the reads using MiXCR and keeps one entry per CDR3 protein. Among 700,000 to 950,000 distinct CDR3 sequences listed, about 31% were seen once. Specimen: cultured CD8+ T cells from PBMCs, collected from culture after CMV antigen stimulation. Receptors were obtained from a human donor in good health (CMV status not recorded). Some clones in this sample may be carry-over from other donors' samples. Each CDR3 is given with its conserved first and last residue. A D gene is named only where the DNA matches it firmly. The listing skips clone size in some rows; elsewhere it reads once, few, many or a size class.

D,size,V,J,CDR3
NA,NA,TRBV7-9,TRBJ2-4,CASSLDGDKNIQYF
TRBD1,NA,TRBV7-8,TRBJ1-1,CASSYPGTGVTEAFF
NA,few,TRBV28,TRBJ1-3,CASSTRIDSGNTIYF
NA,few,TRBV11-2,TRBJ2-7,CASSLNGAWEQYF
TRBD1,NA,TRBV4-3,TRBJ1-4,CASSQDRTGGYEKLFF
NA,few,TRBV6-2/TRBV6-3,TRBJ1-1,CASSYVPAGVTEAFF
TRBD1,NA,TRBV5-1,TRBJ1-1,CASSPAVGQGGTEAFF
NA,NA,TRBV6-5,TRBJ2-3,CASRVFTGITDTQYF
TRBD1,NA,TRBV7-8,TRBJ1-2,CASSLAGQGRKNYGYTF
TRBD1,NA,TRBV27,TRBJ1-1,CASSPDRASLTEAFF
TRBD2,NA,TRBV7-9,TRBJ2-3,CASSSSSGGTPSTDTQYF
TRBD1,NA,TRBV7-8,TRBJ2-1,CAIAGTADNEQFF
TRBD1,NA,TRBV14,TRBJ1-4,CASSPRTGDSSEKLFF
TRBD1,NA,TRBV6-5,TRBJ1-1,CASSYSIGQGRAPNTEAFF
NA,few,TRBV7-8,TRBJ2-5,CASSLYAGNQETQYF
TRBD1,NA,TRBV29-1,TRBJ1-1,CSGQGALNTEAFF
NA,few,TRBV7-9,TRBJ2-7,CASGGESGNYEQYF
NA,NA,TRBV6-8,TRBJ1-3,CASSPDPTGNTIYF
TRBD2,NA,TRBV7-6,TRBJ2-1,CASSLGGGGAYNEQCF
TRBD1,once,TRBV9,TRBJ1-1,CASSVSQLTGDNTEAFF
NA,NA,TRBV6-8,TRBJ2-7,CASSYFPLGQAPYEQYF
TRBD2,NA,TRBV7-8,TRBJ2-5,CANSQLRGGRETQYF
NA,few,TRBV27,TRBJ2-2,CASSSGSYSGELFF
NA,few,TRBV19,TRBJ2-7,CASSWGPYYEQYF
NA,few,TRBV3-1,TRBJ2-1,CASSQVQGGYNEQFF
TRBD1,few,TRBV12-3/TRBV12-4,TRBJ1-5,CASSFSDRAGYSNQPQHF
TRBD2,many,TRBV7-8,TRBJ2-1,CASSLRGGAGNEQFF
NA,many,TRBV7-8,TRBJ2-1,CASSLRRQGNNEQFF
NA,NA,TRBV6-2/TRBV6-3,TRBJ1-1,CASSYIRQNPRKAFF
NA,NA,TRBV10-3,TRBJ1-1,CAIATRRGGGNNTEAFF
NA,few,TRBV6-6,TRBJ1-4,CASGSPNEKLFF
NA,once,TRBV15,TRBJ1-4,CATSPRVYRDGGDEKLFF
TRBD1,NA,TRBV13,TRBJ1-6,CASSFFGQGDSPLHF
NA,NA,TRBV15,TRBJ2-3,CATSGALTLGQYF
TRBD2,NA,TRBV15,TRBJ2-5,CATSRRLAPARETQYF
NA,once,TRBV7-4,TRBJ2-5,CASSLGDNHQETQYF
TRBD2,few,TRBV4-1,TRBJ2-3,CASSHPRVAGSTDTQYF
NA,NA,TRBV7-2,TRBJ2-1,CASSLTLGGHPYNKQFF
NA,NA,TRBV19,TRBJ2-6,CASSTSDSLSGANVLTF
TRBD2,many,TRBV7-9,TRBJ2-3,CASTPGGTDTQYF
NA,many,TRBV7-8,TRBJ1-1,CASSLAPNTEAFF
NA,NA,TRBV27,TRBJ2-5,CASSLGPGKTQYF
NA,NA,TRBV29-1,TRBJ1-1,CSVGWGVNRAGGTEAFF
NA,NA,TRBV19,TRBJ2-1,CASSATGPTYNEQFF
TRBD1,NA,TRBV6-5,TRBJ2-1,CASNPGQGNYNEQFF
NA,NA,TRBV15,TRBJ1-5,CATSRGPGGAPQPQHF
NA,NA,TRBV6-5,TRBJ1-2,CASKPEGWHGYTF
TRBD1,NA,TRBV12-3/TRBV12-4,TRBJ2-5,CVSTTGGTYQETQYF
NA,NA,TRBV29-1,TRBJ1-2,CSVEVRTGDGGYTF
NA,once,TRBV6-1,TRBJ1-1,CASSEAAYKGGTEAFF
NA,NA,TRBV6-2/TRBV6-3,TRBJ2-1,CASRERGGVGEQFF
NA,many,TRBV7-9,TRBJ1-1,CASSPGQALNTEAFF
NA,NA,TRBV7-9,TRBJ2-7,CASSLGTASNEQYF
TRBD1,many,TRBV5-7,TRBJ2-7,CASSCGTGAFYEQYF
TRBD1,NA,TRBV6-1,TRBJ1-6,CASRSDRSTNSPLHF
NA,NA,TRBV4-1,TRBJ2-5,CASSREGVQTQYF
NA,NA,TRBV19,TRBJ2-2,CASSITGFRELFF